This TCR beta chain derives from a study of cytomegalovirus exposure and HLA in healthy donors. With regard to this clone: The antigen is unknown.

General study results and limits: Common viral pathogens seemed, in a later analysis, to connect with several of the most significant clusters.

The PCR used 60 Vbeta and 13 Jbeta primers. The assay was immunoSEQ multiplex PCR, and TCRdb's table has in-frame clones only and misses some. Found here are 150,000 to 200,000 clones, about 86% of them singletons; the top ten hold about 2%. Material for sequencing was PBMCs. This sequence originates from a woman younger than 30 in good health and CMV-seropositive.

CDR3 sequence: CASGAGGGGAFF. The CDR3 DNA follows: TGTGCCAGCGGAGCAGGGGGCGGTGGGGCTTTCTTT. This chain links TRBV27 with TRBJ1-1; 8 nucleotides align to TRBD1. Germline loops: CDR1 MNHEY, CDR2 SMNVEV (reference sequence). Trimming removed 8 bases from V and 11 bases from J; junction bases left unmatched: 10. This CDR3 region has 12 residues.